This TCR beta chain was retrieved from a study of T cell responses to AZD1222 COVID-19 vaccine. Comment on this clone: Its cognate antigen is unknown.

The V gene lost 0 bases and the J gene lost 0 bases, with 12 bases spanning the gap. Germline V gene lookup returns CDR1 SGDLS and CDR2 YYNGEE. The CDR3 totals 17 residues. The data were produced by immunoSEQ multiplex PCR, yet TCRdb's version contains in-frame clones alone and is incomplete. This table holds about 55,000 clones, 87% found once. General study results and limits: Repertoire collection took place solely once the T cell response had peaked. White British people made up most donors, females outnumbered males, and clonal diversity was possibly underestimated. AZD1222 recipients seropositive at baseline numbered only 6 or 7.

The chain links TRBV9 to TRBJ2-2; D is perhaps TRBD1 (6 bases). The sequence derives from an adult in good health. The sample here was peripheral blood, taken on day 0 of AZD1222 vaccination. CDR3 region: CASSVGGTLTNTGELFF. DNA for the CDR3: TGTGCCAGCAGCGTAGGAGGGACATTAACGAACACCGGGGAGCTGTTTTTT. Variable domain in full (rest from reference TRBV9 and TRBJ2-2): DSGVTQTPKHLITATGQRVTLRCSPRSGDLSVYWYQQSLDQGLQFLIQYYNGEERAKGNILERFSAQQFPDLHSELNLSSLELGDSALYFCASSVGGTLTNTGELFFGEGSRLTVL.